These T cell receptor beta chains were read from a single sample in a study of memory CD4+ T cells and cytomegalovirus serostatus. Repertoires were generated with immunoSEQ multiplex PCR, while TCRdb's copy carries only in-frame clones and drops some. The repertoire includes 40,000 to 55,000 clones, over 65% of them detected once, and around 2% sits in the top ten. Input material: memory CD4+ T cells from blood. The receptor source for this set is an adult in good health and CMV-seronegative. Both conserved end residues are part of each CDR3. The D gene is left open where the match is weak. Some rows have no size entry. The others give once, few or many, or a class for an expanded clone.

TRBV11-2	TRBJ1-3	.	.	TGTGCCAGCAGCTTGTCGAGCTCTGGAAACACCATATATTTT	CASSLSSSGNTIYF
TRBV30	TRBJ2-3	.	.	TGTGCCTGGAGTAGGGCGGGCGGATTCAAAGTTTCAGATACGCAGTATTTT	CAWSRAGGFKVSDTQYF
TRBV2	TRBJ2-3	.	TRBD2	TGTGCCAGTACCTCCCCAGAAGGACTAGCGGGGGGGCGGACGCAGTATTTT	CASTSPEGLAGGRTQYF
TRBV6-5	TRBJ2-3	.	.	TGTGCCAGCAGCCGTAGGGGTGCCCCAGATACGCAGTATTTT	CASSRRGAPDTQYF
TRBV18	TRBJ2-7	.	.	TGTGCCAGCTCACCGGCCAATGTCGCCAGGGGTGCCTCCTACGAGCAGTACTTC	CASSPANVARGASYEQYF
TRBV7-2	TRBJ2-2	.	.	TGTGCCAGCAGCTCTCGAGTCGGGGAGCTGTTTTTT	CASSSRVGELFF
TRBV11-1	TRBJ2-1	few	TRBD2	TGTGCCAGCAGCTTAGCTAGCGGGGTGTACAATGAGCAGTTCTTC	CASSLASGVYNEQFF
TRBV5-1	TRBJ1-1	few	.	TGCGCCAGCAGCTTGGACAGCGCAGTGAACACTGAAGCTTTCTTT	CASSLDSAVNTEAFF
TRBV11-3	TRBJ2-7	few	.	TGTGCCAGCAGCCCGAGGGGGGGGTCAAGCAGGTACGAGCAGTACTTC	CASSPRGGSSRYEQYF
TRBV7-3	TRBJ2-5	.	TRBD1	TGTGCCAGCAGCTCGACAGGGACCCCCGGAGAGACCCAGTACTTC	CASSSTGTPGETQYF
TRBV7-3	TRBJ2-3	.	.	TGTGCCAGCAGCTTAGGCGAGGGGATCGGGCAATCAGATACGCAGTATTTT	CASSLGEGIGQSDTQYF
TRBV10-3	TRBJ2-7	once	.	TGTGCCATCAGTGAGTCAGGGGGGGCACCTCCCTACGAGCAGTACTTC	CAISESGGAPPYEQYF
TRBV5-1	TRBJ2-3	.	TRBD2	TGCGCCAGCACCGGACTAGCCTCTAGCACAGATACGCAGTATTTT	CASTGLASSTDTQYF
TRBV6-1	TRBJ2-7	.	.	TGTGCCAGCAGTCAGGGCTACCGTACCTACGAGCAGTACTTC	CASSQGYRTYEQYF
TRBV30	TRBJ1-3	.	.	TGTGCCTGGAGTGTATCAAGAAACACCATATATTTT	CAWSVSRNTIYF
TRBV21-1	TRBJ1-1	.	.	TGTGCCAGCAGCCAGAATACAGACTTGCGGACTGAAGCTTTCTTT	CASSQNTDLRTEAFF
TRBV28	TRBJ1-2	once	.	TGTGCCAGCAGTGAAATCCGGGACGCGGCCTGGTATGGCTACACCTTC	CASSEIRDAAWYGYTF
TRBV11-2	TRBJ2-2	.	.	TGTGCCAGCAGCTTAGATCACGTGAATACCGGGGAGCTGTTTTTT	CASSLDHVNTGELFF
TRBV7-9	TRBJ1-4	.	.	TGTGCCAGCAGCTTAGGGGCAGGCAGGAGGGTTGGAGAAAAACTGTTTTTT	CASSLGAGRRVGEKLFF
TRBV27	TRBJ2-1	.	.	TGTGCCAGCACGAGATTAGGGAACAATGAGCAGTTCTTC	CASTRLGNNEQFF
TRBV6-1	TRBJ1-5	.	.	TGTGCCAGCAGTGAAGCGAACAGGGCTCAGCCCCAGCATTTT	CASSEANRAQPQHF
TRBV7-8	TRBJ2-7	.	.	TGTGCCAGCAGCTTAGGGGGGTATGGCGAGCAGTACTTC	CASSLGGYGEQYF
TRBV20-1	TRBJ1-2	once	.	TGCAGTGCTCCCGGGGTCTATGGCTACACCTTC	CSAPGVYGYTF
TRBV28	TRBJ2-3	once	.	TGTGCCAGCAGTTTAATGCAGGGGTCATCAGATACGCAGTATTTT	CASSLMQGSSDTQYF